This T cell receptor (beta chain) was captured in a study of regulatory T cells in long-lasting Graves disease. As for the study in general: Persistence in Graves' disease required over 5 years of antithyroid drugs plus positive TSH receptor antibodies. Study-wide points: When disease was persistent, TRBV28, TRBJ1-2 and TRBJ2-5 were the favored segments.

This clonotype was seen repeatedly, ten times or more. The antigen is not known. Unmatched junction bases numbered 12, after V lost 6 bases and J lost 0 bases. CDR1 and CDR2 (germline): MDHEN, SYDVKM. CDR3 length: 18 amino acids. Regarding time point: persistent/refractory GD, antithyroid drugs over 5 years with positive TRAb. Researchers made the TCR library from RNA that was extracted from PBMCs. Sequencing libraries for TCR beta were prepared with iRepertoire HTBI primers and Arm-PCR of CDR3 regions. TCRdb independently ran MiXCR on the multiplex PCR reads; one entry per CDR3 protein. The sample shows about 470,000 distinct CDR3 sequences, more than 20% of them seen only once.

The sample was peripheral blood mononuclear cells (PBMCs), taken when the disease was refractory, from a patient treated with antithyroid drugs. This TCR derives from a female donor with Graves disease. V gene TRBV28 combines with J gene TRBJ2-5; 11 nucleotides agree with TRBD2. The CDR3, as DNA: TGTGCCAGCAGAAATACCGGGACTAGCGGAGAGTACCAAGAGACCCAGTACTTC. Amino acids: CASRNTGTSGEYQETQYF.